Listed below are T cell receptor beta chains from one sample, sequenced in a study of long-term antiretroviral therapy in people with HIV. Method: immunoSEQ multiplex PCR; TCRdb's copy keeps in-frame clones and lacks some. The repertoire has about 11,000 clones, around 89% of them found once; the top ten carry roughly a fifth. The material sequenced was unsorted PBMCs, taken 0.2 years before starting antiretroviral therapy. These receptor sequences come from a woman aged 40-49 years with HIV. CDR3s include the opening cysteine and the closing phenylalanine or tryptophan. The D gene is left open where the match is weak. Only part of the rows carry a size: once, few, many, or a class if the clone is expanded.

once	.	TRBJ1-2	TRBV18	TGTGCCAGCTCACAGGGGGACGATGGCTACACCTTC	CASSQGDDGYTF
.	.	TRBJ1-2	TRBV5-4	TGTGCCAGCAGCTTGCCGTCCTTAGGAGGCTACACCTTC	CASSLPSLGGYTF
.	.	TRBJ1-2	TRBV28	TGTGCCAGCAGTGTCCGGGGATCTTATGGCTACACCTTC	CASSVRGSYGYTF
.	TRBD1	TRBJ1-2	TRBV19	TGTGCCAGTAGTTTCCAGGGGGGTAACTATGGCTACACCTTC	CASSFQGGNYGYTF
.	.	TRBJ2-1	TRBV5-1	TGCGCCAGCAGCTTGTTCAGCGGAACCTACAATGAGCAGTTCTTC	CASSLFSGTYNEQFF
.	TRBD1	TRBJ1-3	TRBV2	TGTGCCAGCATGGGGGTGACAGGGGGCTCTGGAAACACCATATATTTT	CASMGVTGGSGNTIYF
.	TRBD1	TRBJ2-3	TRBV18	TGTGCCAGCTCACCCTTACAGGGGGCGAGTTCTGCAGATACGCAGTATTTT	CASSPLQGASSADTQYF
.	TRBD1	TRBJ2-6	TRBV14	TGTGCCAGCAGCCGAGGCCCGCGGACAGGGTACCTCCACTCTGGGGCCAACGTCCTGACTTTC	CASSRGPRTGYLHSGANVLTF
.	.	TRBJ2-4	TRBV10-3	TGTGCCATCAGTGAAAGTGGTAGGAACATTCAGTACTTC	CAISESGRNIQYF
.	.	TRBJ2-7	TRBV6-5	TGTGCCAGCAATAACCGGGGCCTTCGGGGCGAGCAGTACTTC	CASNNRGLRGEQYF
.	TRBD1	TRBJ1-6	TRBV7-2	TGTGCCAGCAGCCAGGGACAGGCGTATTCACCCCTCCACTTT	CASSQGQAYSPLHF
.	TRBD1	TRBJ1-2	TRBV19	TGTGCCAGTCGGTTGACCGGGACAGGGTTGCATGGCTACACCTTC	CASRLTGTGLHGYTF
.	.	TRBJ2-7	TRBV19	TGTGCCAGTAGTCGTTTTTCGGGAGATTCCTACGAGCAGTACTTC	CASSRFSGDSYEQYF
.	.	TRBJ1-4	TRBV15	TGTGCCACCTCAGGGTTCACTAATGAAAAACTGTTTTTT	CATSGFTNEKLFF
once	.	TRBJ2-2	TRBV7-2	TGTGCCAGCAGCTACGCCACCGGGGAGCTGTTTTTT	CASSYATGELFF
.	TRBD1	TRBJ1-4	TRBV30	TGTGCCTGGAGTGTTACTCGACAGGGGGGGCCTAATGAAAAACTGTTTTTT	CAWSVTRQGGPNEKLFF
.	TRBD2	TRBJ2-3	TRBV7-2	TGTGCCAGCAGCCCTAGCGGGGGCCTCACAGATACGCAGTATTTT	CASSPSGGLTDTQYF
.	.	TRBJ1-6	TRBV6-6	TGTGCCAGCAGTTACGGGGCACCCCTCCACTTT	CASSYGAPLHF
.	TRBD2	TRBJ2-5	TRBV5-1	TGCGCCAGCAGCCCGGGACTAGACTATCAAGAGACCCAGTACTTC	CASSPGLDYQETQYF
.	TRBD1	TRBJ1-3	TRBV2	TGTGCCAGCAGTGGTGGGACAGGGCGATACTCTGGAAACACCATATATTTT	CASSGGTGRYSGNTIYF
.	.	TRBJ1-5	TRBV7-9	TGTGCCAGCAGCTCGGGGGCCTCTAGCAATCAGCCCCAGCATTTT	CASSSGASSNQPQHF
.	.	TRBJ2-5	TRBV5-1	TGCGCCAGCAGCTTGGTATTCGGAGAGACCCAGTACTTC	CASSLVFGETQYF
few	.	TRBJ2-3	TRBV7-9	TGTGCCAGCAGCCTCCAGACTAGGTTAGTAGATACGCAGTATTTT	CASSLQTRLVDTQYF
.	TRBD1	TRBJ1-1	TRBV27	TGTGCCAGCAGTAGATCGACAGGGGGGAGCACTGAAGCTTTCTTT	CASSRSTGGSTEAFF
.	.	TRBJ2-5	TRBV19	TGTGCCAGTAGTATAAGGGCGGGGAGGATAGAGACCCAGTACTTC	CASSIRAGRIETQYF
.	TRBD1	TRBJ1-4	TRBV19	TGTGCCAGTAGTGGTGGACAGGAGGGGGAAAAACTGTTTTTT	CASSGGQEGEKLFF
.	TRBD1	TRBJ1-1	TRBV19	TGTGCCAGTAGGGACAGGATCGGAAACACTGAAGCTTTCTTT	CASRDRIGNTEAFF
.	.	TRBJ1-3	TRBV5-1	TGCGCCAGCAGCTCAACCGGCGGAAACACCATATATTTT	CASSSTGGNTIYF
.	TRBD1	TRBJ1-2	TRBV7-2	TGTGCCAGCAGCCTTCGGGACAGGGGAGGCTACACCTTC	CASSLRDRGGYTF
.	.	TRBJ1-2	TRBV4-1	TGCGCCAGCAGCCAACCGGGACCTTCCCCCTATGGCTACACCTTC	CASSQPGPSPYGYTF
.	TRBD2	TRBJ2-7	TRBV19	TGTGCCAGTAGTGGTCGCGGGGGTAACTACGAGCAGTACTTC	CASSGRGGNYEQYF
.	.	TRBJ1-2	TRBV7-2	TGTGCCAGCAGTCCTCAGCCAGGAGTCTATGGCTACACCTTC	CASSPQPGVYGYTF
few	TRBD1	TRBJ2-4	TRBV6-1	TGTGCCAGCAGTGAGGCCGGGACAGGTAGATGGTACTTC	CASSEAGTGRWYF
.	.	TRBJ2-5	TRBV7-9	TGTGCCAGCAGCGCCGGAGCGGCAGAGAAAGCGGAGTACTTC	CASSAGAAEKAEYF
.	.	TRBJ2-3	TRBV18	TGTGCCAGCTCACCACCGGTCCGGTCAGATACGCAGTATTTT	CASSPPVRSDTQYF
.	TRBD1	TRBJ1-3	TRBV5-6	TGTGCCAGCAGCCCCGGGACAGCAGTATCTGGAAACACCATATATTTT	CASSPGTAVSGNTIYF
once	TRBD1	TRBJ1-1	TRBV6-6	TGTGCCAGCAGAGCACAGGGGAAAGCTTTCTTT	CASRAQGKAFF
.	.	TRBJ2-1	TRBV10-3	TGTGCCATCAGTGAGGGTAGCTCCTACAATGAGCAGTTCTTC	CAISEGSSYNEQFF
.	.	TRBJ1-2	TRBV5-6	TGTGCCAGCAGCCCGGAAGGCAGGAGCTATGGCTACACCTTC	CASSPEGRSYGYTF
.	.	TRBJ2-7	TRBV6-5	TGTGCCAGCAGTTATTCCTATCGGGCCTCCTACGAGCAGTACTTC	CASSYSYRASYEQYF
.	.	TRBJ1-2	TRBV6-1	TGTGCCAGCGCCGAATGGTCCTATGGCTACACCTTC	CASAEWSYGYTF
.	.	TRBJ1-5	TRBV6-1	TGTGCCAGCAGTGCCCTATGGATCGGCAATCAGCCCCAGCATTTT	CASSALWIGNQPQHF
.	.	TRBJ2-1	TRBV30	TGTGCCTGGAGTGTACAGGGTGGTGAGCAGTTCTTC	CAWSVQGGEQFF
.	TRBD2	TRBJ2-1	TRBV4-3	TGCGCCAGCAGCCTGACTAGCGGTAGCTCCTACAATGAGCAGTTCTTC	CASSLTSGSSYNEQFF
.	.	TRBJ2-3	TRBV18	TGTGCCAGCTCCCCCTACACAGATACGCAGTATTTT	CASSPYTDTQYF
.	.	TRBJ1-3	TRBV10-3	TGTGCCATCAGTGAGTCCTCGGGCGGATCCTCTGGAAACACCATATATTTT	CAISESSGGSSGNTIYF
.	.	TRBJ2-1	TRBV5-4	TGTGCCAGCAGCGTCCCCGTGGGGGGTTCCTACAATGAGCAGTTCTTC	CASSVPVGGSYNEQFF
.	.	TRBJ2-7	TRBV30	TGTGCCTGGAGTGTACAACGGAGCTCCTACGAGCAGTACTTC	CAWSVQRSSYEQYF
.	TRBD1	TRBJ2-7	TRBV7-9	TGTGCCAGCAGCCCTTCCGGGACAGGGGGCTACGAGCAGTACTTC	CASSPSGTGGYEQYF
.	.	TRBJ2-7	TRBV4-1	TGCGCCAGCAGCCAATTCCCGGTTGGCGCTGGCTACGAGCAGTACTTC	CASSQFPVGAGYEQYF
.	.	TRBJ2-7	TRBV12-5	TGTGCTAGTGGTTTGTTTACGTTCCCACCACCCTACGAGCAGTACTTC	CASGLFTFPPPYEQYF
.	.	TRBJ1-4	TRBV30	TGTGCCTGGAGTGTACTGCAGACATCAACTAATGAAAAACTGTTTTTT	CAWSVLQTSTNEKLFF
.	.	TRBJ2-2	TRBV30	TGTGCCTGGGGAGGGGGGTACAGCACCGGGGAGCTGTTTTTT	CAWGGGYSTGELFF
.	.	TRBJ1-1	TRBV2	TGTGCCAGCAGGGTGATGAACACTGAAGCTTTCTTT	CASRVMNTEAFF
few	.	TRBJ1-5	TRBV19	TGTGCCAGTAGTATTACAGAGGATAGCAATCAGCCCCAGCATTTT	CASSITEDSNQPQHF
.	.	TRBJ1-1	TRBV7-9	TGTGCCAGCAGCTTACCTCGTGGGGCCGAGGGTGAAGCTTTCTTT	CASSLPRGAEGEAFF
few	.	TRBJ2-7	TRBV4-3	TGCGCCAGCAGCCAAGGGCAGGGCCCCACCTACGAGCAGTACTTC	CASSQGQGPTYEQYF
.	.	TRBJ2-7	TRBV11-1	TGTGCCAGCAGCTTAAGAAGCAGCTCCTACGAGCAGTACTTC	CASSLRSSSYEQYF
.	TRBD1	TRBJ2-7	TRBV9	TGTGCCAGCAGCCCTACAGGGGCGAGCTCCTACGAGCAGTACTTC	CASSPTGASSYEQYF
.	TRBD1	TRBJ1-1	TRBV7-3	TGTGCCAGCAGCCGCACAGGGGGAGAAGCTTTCTTT	CASSRTGGEAFF